Each of the 16 T cell receptor beta chains below was sequenced from the same sample in a study of blood T cell repertoires in COVID-19. Data came from immunoSEQ multiplex PCR; TCRdb stores just in-frame clones and leaves some out. The sample has some 310,000 clones, around 87% seen once. Sequencing was performed on peripheral blood. These receptors were collected from a woman aged 40 to 50 with COVID-19, enrolled during active disease.

The V and J genes are TRBV7-2 and TRBJ1-5; D is perhaps TRBD1 (5 bases). Trimming took 6 bases from V and 0 from J, leaving 12 bases between them. This CDR3 comprises 15 residues. Germline V gene data show CDR1 as SGHTA and CDR2 as FQGNSA. CDR3 nucleotide sequence: TGTGCCAGCAGATCGACAGATTATAGCAATCAGCCCCAGCATTTT. Protein product: CASRSTDYSNQPQHF.

The genes are TRBV15 and TRBJ1-1; D gene unclear. The CDR3 is 15 amino acids. Germline V CDR1 and CDR2: LNHNV, YYDKDF (reference sequence). Trimming left V 0 bases short and J 1 base short, with 9 bases between. The CDR3 region has the DNA TGTGCCACCAGCAGAGATCACGGGGAGAACACTGAAGCTTTCTTT. This codes for CATSRDHGENTEAFF.

J is TRBJ2-3 and V is TRBV19, with 10 bases aligning to TRBD1. Trimming took 9 bases from V and 4 from J; bases not matched to a gene: 13. The CDR3 covers 16 residues. Germline CDR1 is LNHDA and CDR2 is SQIVND (reference sequence). CDR3 nucleotides: TGTGCCAGCCAAGACAGGGGGCGCGGGAGATCAGATACGCAGTATTTT. Amino acids: CASQDRGRGRSDTQYF.

The chain joins TRBV5-1 to TRBJ2-5; 8 positions agree with TRBD1. From germline, CDR1 is SGHRS and CDR2 YFSETQ. CDR3 length: 14 residues. Trimming took 0 bases from V and 5 from J; bases not matched to a gene: 3. This chain's CDR3 is CASSLGTGLETQYF. CDR3 DNA sequence: TGCGCCAGCAGCTTGGGGACAGGGCTGGAGACCCAGTACTTC. Full variable domain (missing parts from reference TRBV5-1 and TRBJ2-5): KAGVTQTPRYLIKTRGQQVTLSCSPISGHRSVSWYQQTPGQGLQFLFEYFSETQRNKGNFPGRFSGRQFSNSRSEMNVSTLELGDSALYLCASSLGTGLETQYFGPGTRLLVL.

This chain joins TRBV9 and TRBJ1-1, with 9 bases aligning to TRBD1. The CDR3 length is 18 residues. Germline assignment: CDR1 SGDLS and CDR2 YYNGEE. V was clipped by 3 bases and J by 4 bases; unmatched bases: 16. The DNA of the CDR3 is TGTGCCAGCAGCGCTCCGCGGTTGGGACAGGGAAGTATCACTGAAGCTTTCTTT. Its protein product is CASSAPRLGQGSITEAFF.

The chain links TRBV18 to TRBJ2-2; D perhaps matches TRBD1 (6 bases). Trimming pared 4 bases from V and 6 bases from J, leaving 12 bases between. Germline V gives CDR1 KGHSH, CDR2 LQKENI. The CDR3 length is 14 residues. As DNA, the CDR3 is TGTGCCAGCTCACAGAGACAGGAGTCCGGGGAGCTGTTTTTT. It yields the protein CASSQRQESGELFF.

The chain employs TRBV10-3 and TRBJ1-5, with 8 bases aligning to TRBD1. With 8 bases clipped from V and 6 bases from J, the junction kept 12 bases outside the gene matches. In germline, CDR1 is ENHRY, CDR2 SYGVKD. The CDR3 sequence is 15 residues long. The CDR3 nucleotides read TGTGCCATCGGATACCTGGACAGGGAAGGTCAGCCCCAGCATTTT. Its translation is CAIGYLDREGQPQHF.

This clone came up once. The chain recombines TRBV5-4 with TRBJ1-2; no definite D call. Per the germline V gene, CDR1 is SGHNT and CDR2 is YYREEE (reference sequence). The CDR3 is made up of 13 amino acids. Trimming shortened V by 4 bases and J by 1 base, and 8 bases separated the two germline ends. The CDR3 protein is CASSTNFNYGYTF. DNA of the CDR3: TGTGCCAGCAGCACAAATTTTAACTATGGCTACACCTTC.

V gene TRBV28 combines with J gene TRBJ1-5, with a possible D match to TRBD1 (6 bases). V was shortened by 5 bases and J by 6 bases, with 17 bases between the two germline ends. The CDR3 spans 15 residues. Germline CDR1 MDHEN, CDR2 SYDVKM. The CDR3 sequence: CASSPRGGFGQPQHF. The CDR3 DNA is TGTGCCAGCAGTCCCAGGGGTGGTTTCGGTCAGCCCCAGCATTTT.

This chain links TRBV7-3 with TRBJ1-1; D not certain. The V and J ends lost 2 bases and 1 base respectively, with 11 bases between them. CDR3 length: 15 residues. From germline, CDR1 is SGHTA and CDR2 FQGTGA. CDR3 protein: CASSLRRGRNTEAFF. The CDR3 DNA is TGTGCCAGCAGCTTACGTCGAGGCAGGAACACTGAAGCTTTCTTT.

The chain is built from TRBV3-1 (or the pseudogene TRBV3-2) and TRBJ1-3; D gene ambiguous. This CDR3 has 23 amino acids. CDR1 and CDR2 from the germline V gene are LGHDT and YNNKEL (reference sequence). V lost 3 bases to trimming and J lost 0 bases, with 33 bases between them. The DNA for the CDR3 is TGTGCCAGCAGCCATCCTACACCCGGGAGAAGTCTTACTTTAAAGGGCTCTGGAAACACCATATATTTT. It specifies CASSHPTPGRSLTLKGSGNTIYF.

J is TRBJ2-1 and V is TRBV7-9, with 15 positions matching TRBD2. V lost 5 bases, J lost 10 bases, and 9 bases stayed unmatched. The CDR3 spans 16 residues. Germline V gives CDR1 SEHNR, CDR2 FQNEAQ (reference sequence). The CDR3 DNA sequence: TGTGCCAGCAGCACGGGACTAGCGGGGGGTTTTGAAGAGCAGTTCTTC. Protein product: CASSTGLAGGFEEQFF.

The V and J genes are TRBV6-2 or TRBV6-3 and TRBJ2-7, with D tentatively TRBD2 (7 bases). V was trimmed by 6 bases and J by 4 bases, leaving 19 bases between them. Germline V gives CDR1 MNHEY, CDR2 SVGEGT. CDR3 length equals 15 residues. In DNA, the CDR3 is TGTGCCAGCAGCCGAACTTGGGGGGGCGGGTACGAGCAGTACTTC. Its translation is CASSRTWGGGYEQYF.

This chain connects TRBV6-5 to TRBJ1-6; weak D call: TRBD1 (5 bases). The V gene lost 6 bases and the J gene lost 9 bases, with 9 bases spanning the gap. The CDR3 is 12 residues long. Germline CDR1 reads MNHEY; CDR2 reads SVGAGI. The CDR3: CASRPGGSPLHF. CDR3 nucleotide sequence: TGTGCCAGCAGACCCGGGGGTTCACCCCTCCACTTT.

This chain connects TRBV5-1 to TRBJ2-2; 7 positions match TRBD1. The CDR3 is 15 residues long. Germline values: CDR1 SGHRS, CDR2 YFSETQ. Trimming at V came to 6 bases and at J to 0 bases, leaving 5 bases not matched to a gene. The CDR3: CASKGANANTGELFF. Written as DNA, the CDR3 is TGCGCCAGCAAGGGGGCCAACGCGAACACCGGGGAGCTGTTTTTT.

This clone was observed a handful of times. This chain connects TRBV29-1 to TRBJ2-7, with TRBD2 matching over 13 bases. Per germline, CDR1 SQVTM and CDR2 ANQGSEA. V lost 6 bases and J lost 4; bases outside the gene matches: 6. The CDR3 covers 14 residues. The CDR3 sequence is CSVRGLAGVYEQYF. Written as DNA, the CDR3 is TGCAGCGTCCGAGGACTAGCGGGAGTTTACGAGCAGTACTTC.